One sample yielded the 24 T cell receptor beta chains listed below, sequenced in a study of tumor and adjacent non-tumor tissue in lung cancer. Three rounds of nested PCR, following a modified ARM-PCR protocol, produced the TCRbeta library. TCRdb reanalysed the multiplex PCR reads using MiXCR and keeps one entry per CDR3 protein. The sample yields under 150,000 distinct CDR3 sequences, around 61% seen once. RNA was extracted from bulk tissue without any cell sorting. Sample: lung tumor tissue. These receptors all stem from a man in his 60s with small cell lung cancer.

J is TRBJ2-7 and V is TRBV28, with D perhaps being TRBD1 or TRBD2 (5 bases each). This CDR3 spans 13 amino acids. Per germline, CDR1 MDHEN and CDR2 SYDVKM. Deletions cut 10 bases from V and 1 base from J, with 14 bases between. Here the CDR3 DNA reads TGTGCCATCGGGGCCAGCGGATCCTACGAGCAGTACTTC. This encodes CAIGASGSYEQYF.

The chain carries TRBV18 and TRBJ2-7; 7 positions agree with TRBD1. The germline CDR1 and CDR2 sequences are KGHSH and LQKENI. J lost 5 bases, V lost 4 bases, and 8 bases had no gene match. The CDR3 has 14 residues. The CDR3: CASSQQGLGNEQYF. CDR3 DNA sequence: TGTGCCAGCTCACAACAGGGGCTGGGGAACGAGCAGTACTTC.

In this sample, this clonotype turned up a few times. The chain joins TRBV6-1 to TRBJ1-1; unclear D gene. The CDR3 has 15 amino acids. V lost 0 bases to trimming and J lost 11 bases, with 19 bases between them. CDR1 is MNHNS, CDR2 SASEGT, per germline. CDR3 residues: CASSEAYKGGAAAFF. The CDR3, as DNA: TGTGCCAGCAGTGAAGCATATAAAGGTGGCGCAGCTGCTTTCTTT.

The chain uses TRBV12-3 or TRBV12-4 and TRBJ1-6; no clear D gene. CDR3 size: 15 residues. The V and J ends lost 6 bases and 7 bases respectively, with 16 bases between them. The CDR3 reads CASSPIFRGNSPLHF. The CDR3 region has the DNA TGTGCCAGCAGCCCGATCTTCCGCGGAAATTCACCCCTCCACTTT.

Points on this clonotype: With a much larger clone just one base away, this may be a read error. The rearrangement joins TRBV4-2 to TRBJ2-3; the match to TRBD1 covers 8 bases. Looked up from germline, CDR1 is LGHNA and CDR2 is YNFKEQ. The CDR3 covers 16 residues. CDR3 sequence: CARSPRTGSTADTQYF. The CDR3, as DNA: TGTGCCAGGAGCCCAAGGACAGGGTCAACAGCAGATACGCAGTATTTT.

This clonotype was recorded at least ten times. The J gene is TRBJ2-5, the V gene TRBV6-1; 14 bases are a match to TRBD2. CDR3 length: 18 amino acids. After removal of 6 bases from V and 4 bases from J, the junction contained 13 bases not matched to a gene. Germline V CDR1 and CDR2: MNHNS, SASEGT. CDR3 protein: CASSKGLAGGSFPETQYF. DNA for the CDR3: TGTGCCAGCAGCAAAGGACTAGCGGGAGGAAGTTTCCCAGAGACCCAGTACTTC.

In its sample, this clonotype was seen once. The V call is TRBV11-3, the J call TRBJ2-1; 9 bases map to TRBD2. CDR3 length: 17 amino acids. Germline CDR1 reads SGHNT; CDR2 reads YENEEA. V shed 4 bases, J shed 5 bases, and the junction held 12 bases outside the gene matches. DNA for the CDR3: TGTGCCAGCAGCTCGGGACTAGCTGGATGGCCCCACAATGAGCAGTTCTTC. Protein sequence: CASSSGLAGWPHNEQFF.

The chain links TRBV29-1 to TRBJ2-1; D not certain. V was pared by 2 bases and J by 7 bases, with 15 bases between. Per germline, CDR1 SQVTM and CDR2 ANQGSEA. The CDR3 runs to 14 residues. The CDR3 DNA follows: TGCAGCGTTGAAAGGATGGCGTGGGCAAATGAGCAGTTCTTC. Translating gives CSVERMAWANEQFF.

This chain uses TRBV5-6 with TRBJ2-5; 9 nucleotides agree with TRBD2. CDR3 size: 15 residues. With 1 base clipped from V and 2 bases from J, the junction kept 3 bases outside the gene matches. Germline lookup yields CDR1 SGHDT and CDR2 YYEEEE. The CDR3 loop is CASSLRLAGQETQYF. Written as DNA, the CDR3 is TGTGCCAGCAGCTTGAGGCTAGCGGGGCAAGAGACCCAGTACTTC.

Comment on this clonotype: A much larger clone differs by one base, so this may be a read error. The J gene is TRBJ2-1, the V gene TRBV10-3; D is ambiguous. Germline lookup yields CDR1 ENHRY and CDR2 SYGVKD. This CDR3 has 13 amino acids. The CDR3, as DNA: TGTACCATCAGTGAGTCGGTTGGGAATGAGCAGTTCTTC. Translation gives CTISESVGNEQFF.

The V gene is TRBV6-5, the J gene TRBJ1-2; 11 bases match TRBD1. Trimming took 8 bases from V and 10 from J; bases not matched to a gene: 12. This CDR3 has 14 amino acids. Germline V lookup: CDR1 MNHEY, CDR2 SVGAGI. CDR3 residues: CASLTPGTGGVYTF. CDR3 DNA sequence: TGTGCCAGCCTCACCCCCGGGACAGGGGGTGTCTACACCTTC.

This clonotype showed up many times. The CDR3 DNA sequence: TGCAGTGCGGAAGGGATAGCGGGAGAGTACAATGAGCAGTTCTTC. It codes for CSAEGIAGEYNEQFF. The V and J genes are TRBV20-1 and TRBJ2-1; 9 bases are shared with TRBD2. Germline CDR1 DFQATT, CDR2 SNEGSKA (reference sequence). V trimming: 6 bases; J trimming: 4 bases; junction bases outside the gene matches: 10. The CDR3 is 15 amino acids.

This clonotype was detected only a few times. The chain employs TRBV21-1 and TRBJ2-7. TRBV21-1 is tagged as a pseudogene. The CDR3 sequence is 13 residues long. CDR3 DNA: TGTGCCAGCAACTTGGCAATCTCCTACGAGCAGTACGTC. Protein product: CASNLAISYEQYV.

The chain uses TRBV20-1 and TRBJ1-2, with 7 bases fitting TRBD1. This CDR3 is built from 13 residues. Unmatched junction bases numbered 10, after V lost 1 base and J lost 11 bases. Germline CDR1 is DFQATT and CDR2 is SNEGSKA (reference sequence). CDR3 protein: CSARVGTASPYTF. The CDR3 DNA reads as TGCAGTGCTAGAGTGGGGACAGCCTCCCCTTACACCTTC.

Details on this clonotype: Given a much more abundant clone one base away, this may be a read error. The rearrangement uses TRBV12-3 or TRBV12-4 and TRBJ2-1; 10 nucleotides match TRBD2. The CDR3 contains 15 residues. The CDR3 sequence is CTSSSLTSGLNEQFF. In DNA form, the CDR3 reads TGTACCAGCAGTTCGTTGACTAGCGGGTTGAATGAGCAGTTCTTC.

This sequence joins TRBV11-2 and TRBJ2-5; D unresolved. Germline lookup yields CDR1 SGHAT and CDR2 FQNNGV. Between the trimmed V and J ends, which lost 5 bases and 5 bases, there was a span of 12 bases. This CDR3 has 13 amino acids. CDR3 sequence reads: CASSTITRETQYF. The CDR3, as DNA: TGTGCCAGCAGCACCATAACACGTGAGACCCAGTACTTC.

Only a few counts were recorded for this clonotype. The rearrangement joins TRBV28 to TRBJ2-7, with 11 bases matching TRBD1. V was clipped by 5 bases and J by 6 bases; unmatched bases: 9. CDR3 size: 15 residues. Germline V lookup: CDR1 MDHEN, CDR2 SYDVKM. CDR3 DNA: TGTGCCAGCAGTCCCACGGGACAGGGGGGGGGCGAGCAGTACTTC. Translated, it gives CASSPTGQGGGEQYF.

Remarks on this clonotype: At one boundary the junction diverges from the germline segment, which might be a read error. The V gene is TRBV28, the J gene TRBJ2-1; D is undetermined. The CDR3 contains 16 residues. Germline-derived CDR1 and CDR2 are MDHEN and SYDVKM. The DNA of the CDR3 is TGTACCAGCAGTTTTCTGGGTCTGCATGGTTCGGATGAGCTGTTCTTC. Amino acid sequence: CTSSFLGLHGSDELFF.

This sequence joins TRBV5-1 and TRBJ2-5; D may be TRBD1 (6 bases). The CDR3 totals 13 residues. The V and J ends lost 5 bases and 4 bases respectively, with 12 bases between them. CDR1 and CDR2 from the germline V gene are SGHRS and YFSETQ. As DNA, the CDR3 is TGCGCCAGCAGTTTGACCAGGGGAGAGACCCAGTACTTC. Translating gives CASSLTRGETQYF.

This rearrangement joins TRBV6-6 to TRBJ2-2; D possibly matches TRBD1 or TRBD2 (5 bases each). V gave up 10 bases and J gave up 0 bases, with 15 bases separating them. The CDR3 has 15 residues. Per germline, CDR1 MNHNY and CDR2 SVGAGI (reference sequence). CDR3 DNA: TGTGCCATCAAGAAAAGGGACGCGAACACCGGGGAGCTGTTTTTT. Encoded protein: CAIKKRDANTGELFF.

The count of this clonotype is one. The junction shows a germline mismatch at one end, possibly a read error. The rearrangement joins TRBV28 to TRBJ2-1; 10 bases match TRBD2. The CDR3 sequence is 20 residues long. Germline values: CDR1 MDHEN, CDR2 SYDVKM. The DNA of the CDR3 is TGTGCCAGCAGTTTCCCACCATGGCTAGCGGGAGTGCCCGGGGCCAATGAGCGGTTCTTC. It codes for CASSFPPWLAGVPGANERFF.

As concerns this clonotype: Being one base from a much bigger clone, this may be a read error. This rearrangement joins TRBV20-1 to TRBJ2-3, with 12 bases that match TRBD2. Trimming took 4 bases from V and 6 from J; bases not matched to a gene: 5. The CDR3 is made up of 14 amino acids. CDR1 and CDR2 (germline): DFQATT, SNEGSKA (reference sequence). Here the CDR3 reads CSAKWTSGKDTQYF. CDR3 in DNA: TGCAGTGCTAAGTGGACTAGCGGGAAGGATACGCAGTATTTT.

The chain recombines TRBV11-2 with TRBJ2-7; no clear D gene. The germline V and J ends were trimmed by 0 bases and 0 bases, with 9 bases remaining between them. Germline V gene data show CDR1 as SGHAT and CDR2 as FQNNGV. CDR3 length equals 15 residues. This CDR3 is CASSLELIGSYEQYF. In nucleotides, the CDR3 is TGTGCCAGCAGCTTAGAACTGATCGGCTCCTACGAGCAGTACTTC.

The chain couples TRBV6-6 to TRBJ2-3; D is unresolved. The V gene lost 1 base and the J gene lost 2 bases, with 13 bases spanning the gap. The germline CDR1 and CDR2 sequences are MNHNY and SVGAGI (reference sequence). This CDR3 is 16 amino acids long. This CDR3 reads CASSYFRLGFTDTQYF. The CDR3 bases are TGTGCCAGCAGTTACTTCCGCCTCGGCTTCACAGATACGCAGTATTTT.